Listed here are 4 T cell receptor beta chains from one sample, sequenced in a study of a mutant IDH1 vaccine in newly diagnosed glioma. Their antigens remain unidentified. Profiled with immunoSEQ multiplex PCR; TCRdb holds only in-frame clones, not every one. The data contain tens of thousands of clones, roughly 85% of them seen just once; the ten biggest clones take up 2% to 2.5%. This sample's time point: week 23, last vaccination. It was 300 ug of mutant IDH1 20-mer peptide that made up each vaccine dose, given with topical imiquimod. The sample here was PBMCs, taken from a glioma patient whose treatment included an IDH1 peptide vaccine. These receptors were taken from a man aged 25 to 40 with glioma. Some clones in this sample may be carry-over from other donors' samples.

The CDR3 coding sequence is TGTGCCAGCAGTGACACCGGGGGGGCGAATGAAGCTTTCTTT. Amino acid sequence: CASSDTGGANEAFF. The chain couples TRBV6-4 to TRBJ1-1, with D maybe TRBD1 (6 bases). V lost 2 bases, J lost 7 bases, and 14 bases lay in between. Germline V gene lookup returns CDR1 MRHNA and CDR2 SNTAGT. The CDR3 runs to 14 residues.

This chain connects TRBV11-2 to TRBJ2-1, with 11 bases aligning to TRBD2. The CDR3 extends over 17 amino acids. The germline gives CDR1 SGHAT, CDR2 FQNNGV. The junction had 17 bases not matched to a gene; V was cut back by 7 bases and J by 9 bases. CDR3 bases: TGTGCCAGCACCCTAGGGAGGTTAGCGGGGGGGCTTAGTGAGCAGTTCTTC. Its translation is CASTLGRLAGGLSEQFF.

The chain recombines TRBV4-3 with TRBJ1-2, with D unresolved. The length of the CDR3 is 14 residues. CDR1 is LGHNA, CDR2 YSLEER, per germline. V lost 1 base and J 6 bases, leaving 12 bases between the germline ends. CDR3 loop: CASSQAGRSDGYTF. The CDR3 DNA reads as TGCGCCAGCAGCCAAGCCGGACGGTCGGATGGCTACACCTTC.

This chain links TRBV5-1 with TRBJ2-3, with TRBD1 identical over 7 bases. The CDR3 covers 15 residues. Looked up from germline, CDR1 is SGHRS and CDR2 is YFSETQ. Trimming at V came to 4 bases and at J to 2 bases, leaving 7 bases not matched to a gene. The CDR3 loop is CASSPPTGNTDTQYF. The CDR3 DNA sequence: TGCGCCAGCAGCCCCCCGACAGGGAACACAGATACGCAGTATTTT. The full variable domain, in which reference TRBV5-1 and TRBJ2-3 provide the parts outside the CDR3, is KAGVTQTPRYLIKTRGQQVTLSCSPISGHRSVSWYQQTPGQGLQFLFEYFSETQRNKGNFPGRFSGRQFSNSRSEMNVSTLELGDSALYLCASSPPTGNTDTQYFGPGTRLTVL.